The rows below give T cell receptor beta chains drawn from one sample of a study of PD-1 blockade in classical Hodgkin lymphoma. The repertoire was sequenced with immunoSEQ multiplex PCR; TCRdb's copy has only in-frame clones and lacks some. The top ten clones hold around 10% of a sample with about 16,000 clones, 55% to 70% of them seen once. The sample here was peripheral blood mononuclear cells (PBMCs), taken at baseline. The receptors come from a human donor with classical Hodgkin lymphoma. The CDR3 runs from the conserved cysteine through the conserved F or W. A D gene is named only where the DNA matches it firmly. Not all rows give a size; the values are once, few, many and, for expanded clones, a class.

v_call,d_call,j_call,clone_size,cdr3_nt,cdr3_aa
TRBV4-1,TRBD1,TRBJ2-7,few,TGCGCCAGCAGCCACAGACCGGGACAGGGGTCCTACGAGCAGTACTTC,CASSHRPGQGSYEQYF
TRBV7-2,.,TRBJ1-4,.,TGTGCCAGCAGCTCTAGGGGGGGACGGAATGAAAAACTGTTTTTT,CASSSRGGRNEKLFF
TRBV7-9,TRBD2,TRBJ2-1,few,TGTGCCAGCAGCTTAGGTCCAGCGGGAGATGAGGAGCAGTTCTTC,CASSLGPAGDEEQFF
TRBV29-1,.,TRBJ2-1,few,TGCAGCGTTGTAGGAGATAATGAGCAGTTCTTC,CSVVGDNEQFF
TRBV2,TRBD2,TRBJ2-2,.,TGTGCCAGTTGGCTGACTAGCGGGGAAGGGGCGAACACCGGGGAGCTGTTTTTT,CASWLTSGEGANTGELFF
TRBV28,.,TRBJ2-7,.,TGTGCCAGCAGTTTAGAGGGGAGCTCCTACGAGCAGTACTTC,CASSLEGSSYEQYF
TRBV10-2,TRBD1,TRBJ2-7,.,TGCGCCAGCAGCCGACAGGGGGAAATCTACGAGCAGTACTTC,CASSRQGEIYEQYF
TRBV29-1,TRBD2,TRBJ2-3,large,TGCTCAACTCGCGGGAGCCAGTCAGGGAGTTCGTGGACAGATACGCAGTATTTT,CSTRGSQSGSSWTDTQYF
TRBV2,.,TRBJ1-6,.,TGTGCCAGCCAACCCCCGGGGGTCCGGTCACCCCTCCACTTT,CASQPPGVRSPLHF
TRBV28,TRBD2,TRBJ2-7,.,TGTGCCAGCAGTTTACTAGCGGGAGAATACGAGCAGTACTTC,CASSLLAGEYEQYF
TRBV2,.,TRBJ2-4,.,TGTGCCAGCAGTGAAGACAGGGTCCCTCAGTACTTC,CASSEDRVPQYF
TRBV29-1,TRBD2,TRBJ2-1,.,TGCAGCGTTGACCCTAGCGGGAACAATGAGCAGTTCTTC,CSVDPSGNNEQFF
TRBV9,TRBD2,TRBJ2-7,.,TGTGCCAGCAGCATCCAGACTAGCGGGATGTACGAGCAGTACTTC,CASSIQTSGMYEQYF
TRBV2,.,TRBJ2-7,few,TGTGCCAGTGGTGGCCAAATTTACGAGCAGTACTTC,CASGGQIYEQYF
TRBV6-5,TRBD2,TRBJ2-1,once,TGTGCCAGCAGTTATAGCGGGAGTCGCGATGAGCAGTTCTTC,CASSYSGSRDEQFF
TRBV5-1,.,TRBJ2-7,.,TGCGCCAGCAGCTCACAGGAAATGCAGTACTTC,CASSSQEMQYF
TRBV28,.,TRBJ1-2,.,TGTGCCAGCAGTGGTGGACGGGGCTATGGCTACACCTTC,CASSGGRGYGYTF
TRBV6-5,.,TRBJ2-7,.,TGTGCCAGCAGTTATCCCCCCCCTCCTAGCAGCTACGAGCAGTACTTC,CASSYPPPPSSYEQYF
TRBV28,.,TRBJ2-5,.,TGTGCCAGCAGTTTGCTGGGACAACAAGAGACCCAGTACTTC,CASSLLGQQETQYF
TRBV6-6,TRBD2,TRBJ2-3,.,TGTGCCAGCAGATCTAGCGGGAGCCGCACAGATACGCAGTATTTT,CASRSSGSRTDTQYF
TRBV5-4,.,TRBJ1-2,.,TGTGCCAGCAGCCCTGCGATAGCTAACTATGGCTACACCTTC,CASSPAIANYGYTF
TRBV14,TRBD1,TRBJ2-7,.,TGTGCCTGCAAGGGACAGCCCCTAGCCGGCGAGCAGTACTTC,CACKGQPLAGEQYF
TRBV7-2,.,TRBJ2-7,.,TGTGCCAGCAGCTCCAGTAGTCACTACGAGCAGTACTTC,CASSSSSHYEQYF
TRBV6-1,.,TRBJ2-4,few,TGTGCCAGCAGTGAGACAGGATTTAACATTCAGTACTTC,CASSETGFNIQYF
TRBV7-8,.,TRBJ2-7,medium-sized,TGTGCCAGCAGCTCCCCGAGGCGGGACGAGCAGTACTTC,CASSSPRRDEQYF
TRBV2,.,TRBJ2-7,.,TGTGCCAGCAGTGAAATTAGCTACGAGCAGTACTTC,CASSEISYEQYF
TRBV6-5,TRBD2,TRBJ2-7,few,TGTGCCAGCAGCGAAGCGGGACCACCCTACGAGCAGTACTTC,CASSEAGPPYEQYF
TRBV15,.,TRBJ2-6,.,TGTGCCACCAGCATCCGACGGTCCTCTGGGGCCAACGTCCTGACTTTC,CATSIRRSSGANVLTF
TRBV10-3,.,TRBJ2-3,.,TGTGCCATCAGGCCTTCCGGGACGCAGCAGGATACGCAGTATTTT,CAIRPSGTQQDTQYF
TRBV11-3,TRBD2,TRBJ2-1,few,TGTGCCAGCAGCTATGGGACTAGCGGGTATGAGCAGTTCTTC,CASSYGTSGYEQFF
TRBV27,TRBD1,TRBJ2-1,.,TGTGCCAGCAGGGACAGGACCTCCGGCGGGTACAATGAGCAGTTCTTC,CASRDRTSGGYNEQFF
TRBV11-3,TRBD1,TRBJ2-2,.,TGTGCCAGCAGCCCGGGACAGGTGAACACCGGGGAGCTGTTTTTT,CASSPGQVNTGELFF
TRBV19,.,TRBJ2-2,few,TGTGCCAGCCGATTCTCAGCCTATCCCGGGGAGCTGTTTTTT,CASRFSAYPGELFF
TRBV9,TRBD2,TRBJ2-7,.,TGTGCCAGCAGCGTAGGCGGGAGTGACAACGAGCAGTACTTC,CASSVGGSDNEQYF
TRBV6-6,.,TRBJ1-4,.,TGTGCCAGCAGTTTGGAGGAGGCGGACAGTAATGAAAAACTGTTTTTT,CASSLEEADSNEKLFF
TRBV5-1,TRBD1,TRBJ2-7,medium-sized,TGCGCCAGCAGCTGGTGGGGACAGGGATTGGGAGAGCAGTACTTC,CASSWWGQGLGEQYF
TRBV28,.,TRBJ1-5,.,TGTGCCAGCAGTTCCATCTCTAGGGGTTCCAATCAGCCCCAGCATTTT,CASSSISRGSNQPQHF
TRBV2,TRBD2,TRBJ2-1,.,TGTGCCAGCAGGGGACTAGCGGGAGTTCCTGAGCAGTTCTTC,CASRGLAGVPEQFF
TRBV30,.,TRBJ1-1,.,TGTGCCTGGAGTGTGGGGGTACTGGACACTGAAGCTTTCTTT,CAWSVGVLDTEAFF
TRBV19,.,TRBJ2-5,.,TGTGCCAGTATGGAGACCCAGTACTTC,CASMETQYF
TRBV30,TRBD2,TRBJ2-1,.,TGTGCCTGGGTCCCAAGCGGGAGCTCCTACAATGAGCAGTTCTTC,CAWVPSGSSYNEQFF
TRBV5-1,TRBD2,TRBJ2-1,.,TGCGCCAGCAGCTTGTGGGAGGGCTCCTACAATGAGCAGTTCTTC,CASSLWEGSYNEQFF
TRBV5-1,.,TRBJ1-5,few,TGCGCCAGCCCGTACGAGGGGCCAAATCAGCCCCAGCATTTT,CASPYEGPNQPQHF
TRBV29-1,.,TRBJ2-3,few,TGCAGCGTGGACACAGATACGCAGTATTTT,CSVDTDTQYF
TRBV28,.,TRBJ1-1,.,TGTGCCAGCAGAAAACAGGGAAACACTGAAGCTTTCTTT,CASRKQGNTEAFF
TRBV7-9,.,TRBJ2-7,medium-sized,TGTGCCAGCAGCTTAGGGACAGTAATCTACGAGCAGTACTTC,CASSLGTVIYEQYF
TRBV6-5,TRBD2,TRBJ2-7,.,TGTGCCAGCTCCTGGCTAGCGGGCCTCTCCTACGAGCAGTACTTC,CASSWLAGLSYEQYF
TRBV27,.,TRBJ2-7,.,TGTGCCAGCAGTTTAATAGGGAGAGACTACGAGCAGTACTTC,CASSLIGRDYEQYF
TRBV7-9,TRBD1,TRBJ2-3,.,TGTGCCAGCAGCTTAGGACAGGGTGAAGCAGATACGCAGTATTTT,CASSLGQGEADTQYF
TRBV6-5,TRBD1,TRBJ2-7,.,TGTGCCAGCAGTTATCTTCAGGGGGCAAGCGAGCAGTACTTC,CASSYLQGASEQYF
TRBV6-6,.,TRBJ2-4,.,TGTGCCAGCAGTTCCCGAATTGATAGCATTCAGTACTTC,CASSSRIDSIQYF
TRBV19,TRBD1,TRBJ2-7,.,TGTGCCAGTAGCCCGAGGACAGGGGGCTCTTACGAGCAGTACTTC,CASSPRTGGSYEQYF
TRBV12-5,.,TRBJ2-1,.,TGTGCTAGTGGTTGGGGGAGCTCCTACAATGAGCAGTTCTTC,CASGWGSSYNEQFF
TRBV7-9,.,TRBJ2-5,.,TGTGCCAGCAGCTTCGCCCGGGCGACGGGAGAGACCCAGTACTTC,CASSFARATGETQYF
TRBV6-5,TRBD1,TRBJ1-2,.,TGTGCCAGCAGTTACTTGCAGGGGGCGAGCGGCTACACCTTC,CASSYLQGASGYTF
TRBV4-1,.,TRBJ1-1,few,TGCGCCAGCAGCCCGGGCCGACGGAACACTGAAGCTTTCTTT,CASSPGRRNTEAFF
TRBV9,.,TRBJ1-1,once,TGTGCCAGCAGCGCCCGGCAGGTTCCTGAAGCTTTCTTT,CASSARQVPEAFF
TRBV4-1,.,TRBJ2-1,.,TGCGCCAGCAGCCAAGAAAACTATTACATTGAGCAGTTCTTC,CASSQENYYIEQFF
TRBV27,TRBD2,TRBJ2-7,.,TGTGCCAGCAGTCCTCTAGCGGGAGTATCCTACGAGCAGTACTTC,CASSPLAGVSYEQYF
TRBV7-9,.,TRBJ2-3,.,TGTGCCAGCAGCTTCCTATCTAGCACAGATACGCAGTATTTT,CASSFLSSTDTQYF